This note documents a single T cell receptor (beta chain) sequence. This sample stems from a study of blood T cell repertoires in COVID-19. The overall study: The analysed material was cDNA or gDNA that came from T cells, B-cell-depleted T cells, or PBMCs.

The CDR3 consists of 12 residues. Trimming left V 2 bases short and J 3 bases short, with 3 bases between. Germline CDR1 reads MNHNY; CDR2 reads SVGAGI (reference sequence). Authors' data handling: Amplification from reference gene primers served as the basis for estimated nucleated cell counts. Sequencing was performed with immunoSEQ multiplex PCR; in TCRdb, only in-frame clones are kept and a portion is missing. That table gives V, J and clone size, and the DNA gave D and trimming. The top ten clones hold more than 0.95% of a sample with about 360,000 clones, 81% of them seen once. The chain joins TRBV6-6 to TRBJ2-3; no clear D gene. Sequencing was done on a sample of peripheral blood. This sequence was found in a human donor with acute or convalescent COVID-19. The donor label of this sample is uncertain. The CDR3 here is CASSYPTDTQYF. The CDR3 bases are TGTGCCAGCAGTTACCCTACAGATACGCAGTATTTT.